This T cell receptor (beta chain) came from a study of cytomegalovirus exposure and HLA in healthy donors (dated by TCRdb to about 2017). General notes on the study: An earlier analysis of some 500 of the donors reported 250 to 300 Gb of sequence data and roughly 110 million unique TCR beta sequences from roughly 200 million T cells. Roughly 300 gigabases of sequencing data and tens of millions of unique TCR sequences made up an early release that covered 640 HLA-typed donors. Of the roughly 400 genotyped donors, approximately 80% fell in the genetic ancestry cluster associated with self-reported Caucasian donors. The aim of the study was to test whether cataloging public T cell receptors could identify signatures of past pathogen exposure. The study used immunosequencing to profile the T cell repertoires of approximately 650 subjects and linked those repertoires to cytomegalovirus serostatus. Along with the roughly 700-subject first cohort, a separate validation cohort of over a hundred different subjects was used. High-throughput TCR immunosequencing, statistical association of individual TCRs with disease status, and machine learning were combined to predict cytomegalovirus infection status. In a later analysis, previously published TCR beta repertoires from some 640 donors were re-analyzed and high-resolution HLA genotyping was added so that TCR occurrence patterns could be studied. In the later analysis, no new phenotypic data were used to find candidate immune exposures; instead, reliance was placed on TCR beta sequences and their occurrence across donors. An earlier analysis of some 500 of the donors used high-throughput TCR beta sequencing to judge whether each TCR beta V gene segment behaved as functional or pseudogenic. Donor age, sex, ethnicity and CMV serostatus were compiled alongside the repertoire data. In a later genetic analysis, genome-wide SNP genotypes for about three fifths of the 666 donors were used, and that subset was treated as a discovery cohort. Every repertoire in the discovery cohort had been generated on one and the same sequencing platform. HLA typing included class I and class II loci at four-digit resolution. Typing coverage differed by locus: A, B, C, DRB1 and DQB1 were typed in roughly 620-640 donors, DQA1 in 500 to 550, DPA1 in 606, and DPB1 in approximately 450. Roughly 5 DR-DQ haplotypes were handled as single units for association and clustering, since linkage in the cohort was strong. Across 398 genotyped donors of the cohort, an average of roughly 250,000 unique TCR beta nucleotide sequences per donor were sequenced, and around 19% of those sequences were non-productive. The research as a whole found: The cohort was sequenced for TCR beta chains only, and without alpha or paired-chain data the features that could be detected were limited. A cluster of highly shared sequence variants was judged likely to represent a technical artifact of the sequencing pipeline. According to a later analysis, parvovirus B19, influenza, CMV and Epstein-Barr virus appeared linked to several top co-occurrence clusters. V-gene and J-gene trimming of TCR beta chains was associated with a missense DCLRE1C variant in a later genetic analysis, and the association was replicated in an independent cohort. Most CMV-associated TCR beta chains appeared to be HLA-restricted in a later analysis, and the HLA associations seemed to be driven largely by CMV exposure. In a later analysis, about 16,000 TCR beta sequences were associated with specific HLA alleles at a false discovery rate of 0.05. A further reported finding was that TCR beta sequences accurately predicted the HLA-A and HLA-B alleles for most subjects in the first cohort. For the cohort, immune exposure information was limited to CMV serostatus. Because HLA typing was missing for some donors at each locus, association tests included only the typed subset. The classifier was reported to diagnose cytomegalovirus status with high specificity and sensitivity in both the original cohort and the validation cohort. The study listed approximately 160 TCR beta chains as associated with cytomegalovirus. An earlier analysis of some 560 of the donors showed that most TCR beta V segments appeared in productive rearrangements either about 87% or about 30% of the time, which broadly matched IMGT annotations. Because the 87-base-pair reads could not distinguish some IMGT-functional V segments, including TRBV6-2 and TRBV6-3, those segments were excluded. In a later analysis, TCR association rates were found to vary across HLA loci, with the most associated TCRs seen for DRB1 alleles and the fewest for HLA-C alleles. While some public TCRs were present in many individuals, most TCR sequences turned up only very rarely across donors. In vitro tests confirmed that a few of the cytomegalovirus-associated TCR beta chains recognize cytomegalovirus antigens. It was suggested by the authors that the approach could potentially be generalized to other disease states and immunological phenotypes. Assigning TCR associations to individual alleles was difficult when HLA alleles, especially DR and DQ, strongly co-occurred. The presence/absence analyses assumed that sequencing depth was roughly uniform across donors, and that assumption may not be true. Linkage disequilibrium might explain the correlated functional status among segregating V segments, but an unknown experimental factor could not be ruled out. Compared with the roughly 710-donor mean, donors in an Asian-associated ancestry cluster had fewer N-insertions in productive TCRs, according to a later genetic analysis. In a later analysis, HLA-associated TCR beta chains showed more clonal expansion and lower generation probabilities than non-associated chains that were equally common. Fewer than 20 rarely observed V segments, including chromosome 9 orphons, were excluded from the earlier analysis of several hundred of the donors because counts were too low.

Turning to this clone: Its antigen target is currently unknown. The sample holds no much larger clone one base away, and base qualities are not on file.

Library generation was performed with the immunoSEQ multiplex PCR assay. A mixture of 60 forward primers for TCR Vbeta segments and 13 reverse primers for TCR Jbeta segments was used in the multiplex PCR. The CDR3 region of rearranged TCR beta genes was amplified from genomic DNA with a multiplex PCR assay. The Illumina HiSeq System was used to sequence the amplified TCR beta libraries as 87-base-pair reads. In the authors' own workflow: Across the 700 or so repertoires, a later analysis counted 78 million or so unique TCR beta chains, around 11 million of which were shared by at least two donors. A nearest-neighbor algorithm error-corrected the raw reads and collapsed the reads into unique sequences, merging closely related sequences to remove PCR and sequencing errors. To assign V, D and J gene segments, CDR3 sequences were aligned to IMGT reference sequences. Each retained sequence needed at least a six-nucleotide match to both a V gene segment and a J gene segment. A rearrangement counted as productive if the CDR3 had no stop codons and remained in frame with V and J, and every other rearrangement counted as non-productive. CDR3 was defined according to IMGT convention as the region running from the second conserved V-encoded cysteine to the conserved J-encoded phenylalanine. The earlier analysis of fewer than 700 of the donors excluded sequences that lacked an unambiguous match to a single V gene segment. An earlier analysis of approximately 590 of the donors classified V segments as functional when productive rearrangements were above 56.7% and as segregating when the standard deviation between donors was above 5%. A statistical classification framework was developed to diagnose cytomegalovirus status using the catalog of TCR beta chain sequences. A later analysis assigned V and J genes by comparing TCR nucleotide sequences with IMGT/GENE-DB human TR gene sequences. Using the TCRdist pipeline, a later analysis assigned CDR3 sequences along with most-parsimonious VDJ recombination scenarios. In a later analysis, every TCR beta chain was defined by the combination of its CDR3 amino acid sequence and its V-gene family, and reads without a unique V-gene family were dropped. A later analysis removed 592 highly shared, low-generation-probability nucleotide sequences to deal with suspected cross-contamination and a sequencing artifact. In a later analysis, a clonal expansion index was calculated for each public chain from normalized within-repertoire ranks of inferred template counts. Generation probabilities in a later analysis came from a VDJ recombination model fitted to out-of-frame rearrangements, and those results were checked against IGoR. A later analysis scored TCR-TCR, TCR-HLA and TCR-CMV co-occurrence with hypergeometric tests, applying a repertoire-size bias correction to TCR pairs. A later analysis estimated false discovery rates by permuting HLA or CMV assignments 20 times. In a later analysis, co-occurring TCRs were grouped using DBSCAN, with TCRdist sequence similarity added in when clustering inside HLA-allele-positive subsets. Repertoires with fewer than 30,000 or more than 120,000 public chains, plus five repertoires with anomalous nucleotide sharing, were excluded from co-occurrence clustering. TCRdb took over this immuneACCESS table, retaining in-frame rearrangements with V and J assigned. Such tables are incomplete; in checked studies, under half of the missing clones stem from an unresolved V gene, and the remainder is unexplained. For V, J and clone size, that table is used; D and trimming come from the DNA. The sample includes some 130,000 clones, with 80% observed a single time. About 4% of the sample rests with the top ten.

The germline V gene sets CDR1 to ENHRY and CDR2 to SYGVKD. From cysteine to phenylalanine, the CDR3 is 14 amino acids long. The entry retains the CDR3 DNA only, 42 bases that are in frame from base 1. V loses 5 bases at its end and J loses 8 bases; junction bases beyond the gene matches: 4. In total, fewer than 750 healthy bone marrow donors made up the cohort. Cohort members were all nominally healthy when sampled, although unrecorded immune exposures were likely present. The donor tested CMV seronegative and was one of the 352 seronegative cohort members. A peripheral blood sample was collected from each donor, and TCR beta sequencing was performed on peripheral blood mononuclear cells. The Qiagen DNeasy Blood Extraction Kit was used to extract genomic DNA from the blood cell samples.

The rearrangement joined TRBV10-3 to TRBJ2-1; 12 middle bases align to TRBD2. This TCR was recovered from a woman aged 40 to 50 in good health and CMV-seronegative. Source material: PBMCs. The DNA sequence is TGTGCCATCAGTTCTAGCGGGGGGGCAGATGAGCAGTTCTTC. Translated, it reads CAISSSGGADEQFF.